Listed below are T cell receptor beta chains from one sample, sequenced in a study of cytomegalovirus exposure and HLA in healthy donors. The repertoire was sequenced with immunoSEQ multiplex PCR; TCRdb's copy has only in-frame clones and lacks some. The sample includes 60,000 to 85,000 clones, 94% of them seen just once. Sequencing used PBMCs. The receptor set was obtained from a young man in good health and CMV-seropositive. Both conserved end residues are trimmed from each CDR3.

>TRBJ2-7|TRBV11-1
ASSLSRGRALNYEQY
>TRBJ2-6|TRBV28
ASTRTDYSGANVLT
>TRBJ2-7|TRBV11-2
ASSLDSRHYEQY
>TRBJ2-1|TRBV28
ASSPTVSDEQF
>TRBJ1-4|TRBV7-3
ASSPTGSANEKLF
>TRBJ1-4|TRBV4-1
ASSQDHGQGVGLF
>TRBJ1-1|TRBV28
ASSLGQGDTEAF
>TRBJ1-1|TRBV4-1
ASSQDLWDRGRNTEAF
>TRBJ1-2|TRBV27
ASRQYKGTGDGYT
>TRBJ2-7|TRBV28
ASSGTGGYEQY
>TRBJ2-1|TRBV28
ASSLTAGLAGEVNEQF
>TRBJ2-2|TRBV5-1
ASSTGTGVFGELF
>TRBJ2-1|TRBV7-9
ASSSWGVAGTTYNEQF
>TRBJ2-1|TRBV2
ASSRTGINEQF
>TRBJ2-7|TRBV7-2
ASSSRTSGLGTEQY
>TRBJ1-5|TRBV6-1
ASSPRDQPQH
>TRBJ2-5|TRBV9
ASSVPTSGEETQY
>TRBJ1-2|TRBV7-3
ASSLTKGDGYT
>TRBJ2-1|TRBV28
ASSQTGYNEQF
>TRBJ2-3|TRBV11-1
ASSPSGSSPDTQY
>TRBJ2-2|TRBV7-3
ASSAQAGLNTGELF
>TRBJ1-1|TRBV7-3
ASSSGTENTEAF
>TRBJ2-3|TRBV28
ASSLSGTSGRYLDTQY
>TRBJ1-2|TRBV7-9
ASSPQGSAYGYT
>TRBJ2-7|TRBV10-3
ASSHRLAGGPYEQY
>TRBJ1-4|TRBV7-8
ASSLKRDSNEKLF
>TRBJ2-1|TRBV7-6
ASSLAADNNEQF
>TRBJ2-5|TRBV4-1
ASSQEGFGEKTQY
>TRBJ2-3|TRBV5-1
ASSLVSYTDTQY
>TRBJ2-5|TRBV25-1
ASSEVSEETQY
>TRBJ1-2|TRBV7-9
ASSPPADYGYT
>TRBJ1-4|TRBV28
ASSLGGTFNEKLF
>TRBJ2-7|TRBV11-3
ASSLVPGVEQY
>TRBJ2-7|TRBV5-1
ASSLAGQGVHEQY
>TRBJ1-2|TRBV29-1
SVEHNRVYGYT
>TRBJ2-5|TRBV28
ASSLGAEETQY
>TRBJ2-7|TRBV6-1
ASSELADTYEQY
>TRBJ2-5|TRBV18
ASSNDRSETQY
>TRBJ1-2|TRBV5-4
ASSLGYGGGYGYT